The source of this T cell receptor (beta chain) is a study of Graves' ophthalmopathy and Graves' hyperthyroidism. This clonotype was seen at least ten times. This CDR3 comprises 14 residues. Deletions cut 3 bases from V and 7 bases from J, with 13 bases between. Germline lookup yields CDR1 LNHDA and CDR2 SQIVND (reference sequence). Amplification of TCR beta CDR3 regions used RNA transcripts. First-round RT-PCR with HTBI primers preceded a second-round multiplex PCR. Using its own MiXCR run on the multiplex PCR reads, TCRdb lists one record per CDR3 protein. The repertoire holds about 380,000 distinct CDR3 sequences, 15% seen once, with 5.5% to 7% in the top ten.

This clonotype originated in a woman between 18 and 29 years old with stable Graves' hyperthyroidism. The chain has TRBV19 and TRBJ1-5; D may be TRBD1 (6 bases). Sequenced sample: peripheral blood. Here the CDR3 reads CASSMRGGWQPQHF. CDR3 nucleotides: TGTGCCAGTAGTATGAGGGGGGGCTGGCAGCCCCAGCATTTT.